This TCR beta chain was recovered during a study of CD8+ T cells in alopecia areata. On this clone: Its antigen is not identified.

Losses at the gene ends were 8 bases for V and 5 bases for J; bases not matched to a gene: 8. This CDR3 has 14 amino acids. Germline V gene lookup returns CDR1 SQVTM and CDR2 ANQGSEA. Findings and limits, study-wide: Scalp samples also contribute reads from the resident alphabeta T cells found in normal skin.

Following extraction, RNA underwent reverse transcription to cDNA, which served as the sequencing template. Using immunoSEQ multiplex PCR, the repertoire was profiled, and TCRdb retains in-frame clones only, with some absent. The sample consists of over 85,000 clones, about 45% of them appearing once. The sequence derives from a human donor with alopecia areata. The sequencing sample was made of CD4+ T cells sorted from blood. The chain uses TRBV29-1 and TRBJ2-2; TRBD1 aligns across 10 bases. CDR3 loop: CSTRQGADTGELFF. CDR3 in DNA: TGCAGCACTCGACAGGGGGCAGATACCGGGGAGCTGTTTTTT.